This T cell receptor (beta chain) was obtained from a study of blood T cells in healthy people across ages. Study-level findings and limits: More naive CD4+ cells and higher diversity were found in long-lived than in aged donors. Estimated diversity across one million T cells was deemed an underestimate.

Through a sample-barcoded 5' primer and a J-beta primer mix, a second PCR was run for roughly 7 to 11 cycles. With 12 random nucleotides, a template-switch adaptor tagged each individual cDNA molecule. Each sample provided no less than 3 million CDR3-containing paired-end reads. TCRdb processed the 5' RACE reads anew with MiXCR; each CDR3 protein has one entry. The table shows hundreds of thousands of distinct CDR3 sequences, with roughly 41% occurring only once. Details on this clonotype: Its antigen is not known.

Trimming removed 4 bases at V and 3 bases at J, with 20 bases between. Germline values: CDR1 GTSNPN, CDR2 SVGIG (reference sequence). CDR3 length equals 16 residues. Specimen: blood. This clonotype was sampled from a man at least 80 years old in good health. J is TRBJ2-3 and V is TRBV30, with TRBD2 as a possible D gene (6 bases). As DNA, the CDR3 is TGTGCCTGGACACGGGGCGGAGGGCCTAGAACAGATACGCAGTATTTT. Translated, it gives CAWTRGGGPRTDTQYF.